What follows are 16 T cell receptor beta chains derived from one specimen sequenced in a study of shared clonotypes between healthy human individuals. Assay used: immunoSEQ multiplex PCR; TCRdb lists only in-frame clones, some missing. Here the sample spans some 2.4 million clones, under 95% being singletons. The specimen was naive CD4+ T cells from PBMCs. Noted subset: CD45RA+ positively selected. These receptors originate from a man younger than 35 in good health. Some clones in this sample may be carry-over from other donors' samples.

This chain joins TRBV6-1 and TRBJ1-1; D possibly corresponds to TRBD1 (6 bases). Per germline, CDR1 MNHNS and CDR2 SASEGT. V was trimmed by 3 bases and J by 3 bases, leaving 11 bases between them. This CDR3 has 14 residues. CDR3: CASSDLQGHTEAFF. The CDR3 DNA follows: TGTGCCAGCAGTGACCTACAGGGACACACTGAAGCTTTCTTT.

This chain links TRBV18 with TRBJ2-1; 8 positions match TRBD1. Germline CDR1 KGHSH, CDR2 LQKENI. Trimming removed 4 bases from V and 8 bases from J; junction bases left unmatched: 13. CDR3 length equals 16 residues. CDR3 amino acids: CASSLDQGAGKDEQFF. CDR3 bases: TGTGCCAGCTCACTAGACCAGGGGGCAGGTAAAGATGAGCAGTTCTTC. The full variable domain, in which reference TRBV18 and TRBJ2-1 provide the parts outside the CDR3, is NAGVMQNPRHLVRRRGQEARLRCSPMKGHSHVYWYRQLPEEGLKFMVYLQKENIIDESGMPKERFSAEFPKEGPSILRIQQVVRGDSAAYFCASSLDQGAGKDEQFFGPGTRLTVL.

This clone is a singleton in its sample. CDR3 bases: TGTGCCAGCAGCCCCGGGCCTAACTATGGCTACACCTTC. Protein: CASSPGPNYGYTF. The chain is built from TRBV6-4 and TRBJ1-2; no definite D call. Germline V lookup: CDR1 MRHNA, CDR2 SNTAGT. With 6 bases removed from V and 0 bases from J, the gap between germline ends came to 8 bases. This CDR3 has 13 residues.

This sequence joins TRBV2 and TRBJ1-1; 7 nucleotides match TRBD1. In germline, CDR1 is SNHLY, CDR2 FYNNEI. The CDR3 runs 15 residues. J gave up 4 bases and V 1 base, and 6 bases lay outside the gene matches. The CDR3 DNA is TGTGCCAGCAGTGAAGGAGACAGGGCGTTCACTGAAGCTTTCTTT. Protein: CASSEGDRAFTEAFF.

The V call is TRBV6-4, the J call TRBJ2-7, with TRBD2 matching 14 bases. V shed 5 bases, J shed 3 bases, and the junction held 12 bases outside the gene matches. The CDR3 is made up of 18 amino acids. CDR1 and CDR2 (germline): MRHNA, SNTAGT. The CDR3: CASSTTSGRAGLDYEQYF. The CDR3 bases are TGTGCCAGCAGTACGACTAGCGGGAGGGCCGGCCTAGACTACGAGCAGTACTTC.

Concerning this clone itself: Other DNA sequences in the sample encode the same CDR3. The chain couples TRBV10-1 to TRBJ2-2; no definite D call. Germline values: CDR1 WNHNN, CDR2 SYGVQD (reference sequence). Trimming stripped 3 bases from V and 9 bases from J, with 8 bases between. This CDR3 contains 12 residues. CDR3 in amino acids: CASSESGRELFF. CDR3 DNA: TGCGCCAGCAGTGAATCGGGCAGGGAGCTGTTTTTT.

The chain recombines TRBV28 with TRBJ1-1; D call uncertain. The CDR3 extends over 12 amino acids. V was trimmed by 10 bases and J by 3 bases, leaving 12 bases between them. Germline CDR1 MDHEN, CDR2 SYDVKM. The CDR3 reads CATTRYDTEAFF. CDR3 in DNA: TGTGCCACCACAAGGTACGACACTGAAGCTTTCTTT.

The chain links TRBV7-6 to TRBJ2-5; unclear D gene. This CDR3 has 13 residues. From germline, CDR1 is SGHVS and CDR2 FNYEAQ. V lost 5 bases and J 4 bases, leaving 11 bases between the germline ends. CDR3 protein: CASSRRVGETQYF. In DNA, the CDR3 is TGTGCCAGCAGCCGAAGAGTGGGAGAGACCCAGTACTTC.

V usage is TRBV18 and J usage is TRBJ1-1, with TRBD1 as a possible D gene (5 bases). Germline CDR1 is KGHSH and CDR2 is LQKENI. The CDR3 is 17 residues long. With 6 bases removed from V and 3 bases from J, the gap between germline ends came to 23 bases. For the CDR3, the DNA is TGTGCCAGCTCGCCTCAGGCAGGGTTCCTTGACGACACTGAAGCTTTCTTT. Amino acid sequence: CASSPQAGFLDDTEAFF.

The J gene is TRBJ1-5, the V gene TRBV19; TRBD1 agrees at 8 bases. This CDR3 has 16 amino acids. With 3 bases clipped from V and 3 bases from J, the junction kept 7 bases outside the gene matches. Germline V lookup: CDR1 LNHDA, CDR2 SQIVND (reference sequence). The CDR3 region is CASSILQGQDNQPQHF. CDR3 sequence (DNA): TGTGCCAGTAGTATTCTCCAGGGACAGGACAATCAGCCCCAGCATTTT.

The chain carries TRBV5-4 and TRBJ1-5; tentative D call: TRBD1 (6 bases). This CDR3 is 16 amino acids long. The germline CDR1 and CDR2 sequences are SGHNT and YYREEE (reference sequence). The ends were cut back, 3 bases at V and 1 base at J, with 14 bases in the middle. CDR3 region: CASSSGGAGSNQPQHF. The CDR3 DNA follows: TGTGCCAGCAGCTCCGGGGGGGCCGGGAGCAATCAGCCCCAGCATTTT.

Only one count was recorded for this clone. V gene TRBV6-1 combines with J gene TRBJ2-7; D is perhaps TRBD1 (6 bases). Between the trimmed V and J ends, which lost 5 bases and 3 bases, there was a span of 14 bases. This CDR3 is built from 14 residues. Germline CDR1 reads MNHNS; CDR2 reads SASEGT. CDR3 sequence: CASSTQGRNYEQYF. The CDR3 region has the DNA TGTGCCAGCAGTACACAGGGTCGTAACTACGAGCAGTACTTC.

Written as DNA, the CDR3 is TGTGCCAGCAGTGTCAATACCGGGACAGGGAACGAGCAGTACTTC. This encodes CASSVNTGTGNEQYF. The V call is TRBV6-1, the J call TRBJ2-7, with 9 positions matching TRBD1. The V and J ends lost 4 bases and 5 bases, in that order; junction bases with no gene match: 9. Germline V gene lookup returns CDR1 MNHNS and CDR2 SASEGT. This CDR3 is built from 15 residues.

CDR3 nucleotides: TGCGCCAGCAGCGGGGACGGTAGCAATCAGCCCCAGCATTTT. It is translated as CASSGDGSNQPQHF. This chain uses TRBV5-1 with TRBJ1-5, with TRBD1 as a possible D gene (5 bases). V was pared by 4 bases and J by 0 bases, with 8 bases between. The germline CDR1 and CDR2 sequences are SGHRS and YFSETQ. This CDR3 region has 14 residues.

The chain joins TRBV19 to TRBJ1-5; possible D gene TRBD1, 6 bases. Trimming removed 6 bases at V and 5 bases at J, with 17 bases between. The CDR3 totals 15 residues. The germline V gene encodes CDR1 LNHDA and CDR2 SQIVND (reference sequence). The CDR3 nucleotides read TGTGCCAGTAGCCCAACGGGACAAACCCATCAGCCCCAGCATTTT. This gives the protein CASSPTGQTHQPQHF.

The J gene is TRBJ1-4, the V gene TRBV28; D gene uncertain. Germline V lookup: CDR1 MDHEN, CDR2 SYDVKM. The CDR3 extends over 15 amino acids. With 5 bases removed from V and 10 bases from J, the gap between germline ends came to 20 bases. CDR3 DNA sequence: TGTGCCAGCAGTACGCCTCTTTTCGTCCGAGGAAAACTGTTTTTT. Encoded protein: CASSTPLFVRGKLFF.